A selection of T cell receptor beta chains follows, all from one sample in a study of shared clonotypes between healthy human individuals. The table came from immunoSEQ multiplex PCR; TCRdb's copy has only in-frame clones and leaves some out. The table lists about 480,000 clones, almost 80% of them singletons, with about an eighth in the top ten. Sequencing was carried out using PBMCs. These receptors originate from a woman aged 35 to 49 in good health. Some clones in this sample may be carry-over from other donors' samples. CDR3s include the opening cysteine and the closing phenylalanine or tryptophan. The D gene is left open where the match is weak. The size entry is marked missing in some rows and otherwise reads once, few, many or a size class.

clone_size,d_call,v_call,j_call,cdr3_aa,cdr3_nt
.,.,TRBV5-6,TRBJ2-7,CASSFGIGLQYEQYF,TGTGCCAGCAGCTTCGGTATAGGACTACAATACGAGCAGTACTTC
many,.,TRBV19,TRBJ1-1,CASTPQGHLNTEAFF,TGTGCCAGTACCCCCCAGGGGCACTTGAACACTGAAGCTTTCTTT
.,TRBD1,TRBV10-2,TRBJ1-4,CASSESRTGSEKLFF,TGCGCCAGCAGTGAATCCAGGACAGGGTCTGAAAAACTGTTTTTT
.,TRBD2,TRBV4-2,TRBJ2-2,CASSQDGGTSGILGELFF,TGTGCCAGCAGCCAAGATGGCGGAACTAGCGGCATCCTGGGGGAGCTGTTTTTT
.,TRBD2,TRBV28,TRBJ2-3,CASSLFGSGDSTDTQYF,TGTGCCAGCAGTTTGTTTGGTAGCGGGGACAGCACAGATACGCAGTATTTT
.,TRBD1,TRBV6-6,TRBJ1-1,CASSYDRGNTEAFF,TGTGCCAGCAGTTACGACAGGGGGAACACTGAAGCTTTCTTT
.,TRBD1,TRBV5-4,TRBJ2-1,CASSRPDRYNEQFF,TGTGCCAGCAGCCGACCGGACAGGTACAATGAGCAGTTCTTC
.,TRBD2,TRBV29-1,TRBJ2-7,CSVVLAGNYEQYF,TGCAGCGTTGTACTAGCGGGAAACTATGAGCAGTACTTC
.,.,TRBV19,TRBJ2-1,CASIPTGSSYNEQFF,TGTGCCAGTATCCCCACCGGGAGCTCCTACAATGAGCAGTTCTTC
.,.,TRBV2,TRBJ2-7,CASAGQNYEQYF,TGTGCCAGCGCCGGACAGAACTACGAGCAGTACTTC
few,.,TRBV7-3,TRBJ2-1,CASSLIRGNEQFF,TGTGCCAGCAGCTTAATCCGAGGCAATGAGCAGTTCTTC
.,TRBD1,TRBV10-3,TRBJ1-1,CAISEDRGYGEAFF,TGTGCCATCAGTGAAGACAGGGGGTATGGTGAAGCTTTCTTT
.,TRBD2,TRBV7-6,TRBJ2-3,CASSLVGRDTDTQYF,TGTGCCAGCAGCTTAGTTGGGAGGGACACAGATACGCAGTATTTT
.,.,TRBV18,TRBJ2-7,CASSPGEGSSYEQYF,TGTGCCAGCTCACCGGGGGAAGGCAGCTCCTACGAGCAGTACTTC
.,.,TRBV18,TRBJ2-1,CASSPPRGFEGVPYNEQFF,TGTGCCAGCTCACCTCCGAGAGGTTTCGAGGGAGTCCCCTACAATGAGCAGTTCTTC
.,TRBD1,TRBV5-1,TRBJ1-5,CASSTGQGAHQPQHF,TGCGCCAGCAGCACGGGACAGGGGGCGCATCAGCCCCAGCATTTT
.,TRBD1,TRBV10-1,TRBJ2-2,CASTGTANTGELFF,TGCGCCAGCACCGGGACAGCGAACACCGGGGAGCTGTTTTTT
.,.,TRBV18,TRBJ2-1,CASSLQSSYNEQFF,TGTGCCAGCTCATTACAGAGCTCCTACAATGAGCAGTTCTTC
.,TRBD1,TRBV19,TRBJ1-5,CASSIGTGRQPQHF,TGTGCCAGTAGTATCGGGACAGGGCGTCAGCCCCAGCATTTT